The rows below give T cell receptor beta chains drawn from one sample of a study of CD8 T cells in Susac syndrome. In TCRdb, the immunoSEQ multiplex PCR reads were re-called with MiXCR into one record per CDR3 protein. The repertoire has 120,000 to 150,000 distinct CDR3 sequences, 85% to 95% of them found once; the top ten carry over 0.09%. The sequencing sample was made of CD4+ T cells from PBMCs. These receptors were taken from a human donor with multiple sclerosis. The CDR3 runs from the conserved cysteine through the conserved F or W. A D gene is named only where the DNA matches it firmly. Size is stated for part of the rows, as once, few or many counts, or as a class when the clone is expanded.

V	J	D	size	CDR3	DNA
TRBV20-1	TRBJ1-3	NA	NA	CSASRQGISGNTIYF	TGCAGTGCTAGTCGGCAGGGAATCTCTGGAAACACCATATATTTT
TRBV24-1	TRBJ1-2	NA	NA	CATSDGYRIGYTF	TGTGCCACCAGTGATGGATACAGGATTGGCTACACCTTC
TRBV7-9	TRBJ1-1	NA	NA	CASSLRGGAENTEAFF	TGTGCCAGCAGTCTCCGAGGAGGGGCAGAGAACACTGAAGCTTTCTTT
TRBV5-1	TRBJ2-7	NA	once	CASSLEGRNYEQYF	TGCGCCAGCAGCTTGGAAGGCAGGAACTACGAGCAGTACTTC
TRBV25-1	TRBJ1-5	NA	NA	CASSAGVGGNQPQHF	TGTGCCAGCAGTGCAGGAGTAGGAGGCAATCAGCCCCAGCATTTT
TRBV19	TRBJ2-3	NA	NA	CASSGPRAHITDTQYF	TGTGCCAGTAGTGGACCCCGGGCTCACATCACAGATACGCAGTATTTT
TRBV5-1	TRBJ2-7	TRBD2	NA	CASSWIAGAYEQYF	TGCGCCAGCAGCTGGATAGCGGGGGCATACGAGCAGTACTTC
TRBV9	TRBJ2-3	TRBD2	NA	CASSAGLAGSDTQYF	TGTGCCAGCAGCGCCGGACTAGCGGGATCAGATACGCAGTATTTT
TRBV9	TRBJ1-3	TRBD1	NA	CASSEEGQTGRNTIYF	TGTGCCAGCAGCGAGGAGGGACAGACAGGGAGGAACACCATATATTTT
TRBV29-1	TRBJ1-3	NA	NA	CSVELGNTIYF	TGCAGCGTTGAATTGGGAAACACCATATATTTT
TRBV24-1	TRBJ2-1	TRBD1	NA	CATKGGYEQFF	TGTGCCACCAAAGGGGGCTATGAGCAGTTCTTC
TRBV25-1	TRBJ2-7	NA	NA	CASSDAGGDYEQYF	TGTGCCAGCAGTGATGCTGGGGGAGACTACGAGCAGTACTTC
TRBV20-1	TRBJ2-7	TRBD1	NA	CSAGTVYEQYF	TGCAGTGCCGGGACAGTCTACGAGCAGTACTTC
TRBV4-1	TRBJ2-5	NA	NA	CASSQPPGKETQYF	TGCGCCAGCAGCCAACCGCCAGGGAAAGAGACCCAGTACTTC
TRBV20-1	TRBJ2-7	TRBD2	NA	CSARDPASGIYEQYF	TGCAGTGCTAGAGATCCGGCTAGCGGGATTTACGAGCAGTACTTC
TRBV14	TRBJ1-2	NA	NA	CASSHGYGYTF	TGTGCCAGCAGCCATGGCTATGGCTACACCTTC
TRBV10-3	TRBJ2-7	TRBD1	NA	CAISGTGVYEQYF	TGTGCCATCAGCGGGACAGGGGTTTACGAGCAGTACTTC
TRBV20-1	TRBJ2-5	NA	NA	CSAVVAGGDRTQYF	TGCAGTGCTGTGGTGGCAGGGGGGGATAGGACCCAGTACTTC
TRBV3-1	TRBJ1-1	NA	once	CASRQTATNTEAFF	TGTGCCAGCAGGCAGACAGCAACGAACACTGAAGCTTTCTTT
TRBV11-2	TRBJ1-1	NA	NA	CASRVTQGRGTEAFF	TGTGCCAGCAGAGTAACGCAGGGGCGGGGGACTGAAGCTTTCTTT
TRBV3-1	TRBJ1-1	NA	NA	CASTNHKRNTEAFF	TGTGCCAGCACTAATCACAAGAGGAACACTGAAGCTTTCTTT
TRBV10-2	TRBJ2-3	NA	NA	CASRNTDTQYF	TGCGCCAGCAGGAACACAGATACGCAGTATTTT
TRBV4-2	TRBJ2-1	NA	once	CASSQEGGSNPYNEQFF	TGTGCCAGCAGCCAAGAAGGGGGGAGTAACCCCTACAATGAGCAGTTCTTC
TRBV3-1	TRBJ2-7	NA	NA	CASSQDSVAYEQYF	TGTGCCAGCAGCCAAGATTCAGTGGCCTACGAGCAGTACTTC
TRBV30	TRBJ1-6	NA	once	CAWSVGSSKLHF	TGTGCCTGGAGTGTCGGGAGCTCAAAACTCCACTTT
TRBV20-1	TRBJ1-1	TRBD1	NA	CSAVPGQGNTEAFF	TGCAGTGCGGTACCGGGACAGGGGAACACTGAAGCTTTCTTT
TRBV29-1	TRBJ2-1	TRBD2	NA	CSADGLAGLYNEQFF	TGCAGCGCCGATGGACTAGCGGGACTCTACAATGAGCAGTTCTTC
TRBV3-1	TRBJ1-1	NA	NA	CASSQLRTEAFF	TGTGCCAGCAGCCAGTTACGGACTGAAGCTTTCTTT
TRBV3-1	TRBJ2-1	NA	NA	CASSLRRKPYNEQFF	TGTGCCAGCAGCCTACGGAGAAAGCCCTACAATGAGCAGTTCTTC